A selection of T cell receptor beta chains follows, all from one sample in a study of blood T cell repertoires in COVID-19. Profiling relied on immunoSEQ multiplex PCR, and the TCRdb table lists in-frame clones only, not all of them. The data hold 200,000 to 250,000 clones, with 85% to 90% observed a single time. The specimen was PBMCs or T cells enriched from blood (not recorded which). The receptor source for this set is a man between 40 and 49 years old who had recovered from COVID-19. The conserved cysteine and the conserved F or W are not part of the CDR3 here. Expanded clones get a size class; other rows say once, few or many, or leave the size out.

TRBJ2-1 once TRBV4-1 ASSQGGVQYNEQF
TRBJ2-7 NA TRBV7-2 ASRPKLAGVFRQY
TRBJ1-1 NA TRBV7-2 ASSYRQPNTEAF
TRBJ2-1 NA TRBV3-1/TRBV3-2 ASSQERLAGDFYNEQF
TRBJ1-2 NA TRBV27 ASSPTGTGGIYGYT
TRBJ2-3 NA TRBV2 ASSRDRGLDTQY
TRBJ1-5 NA TRBV30 AAINRGGNQPQH
TRBJ1-2 many TRBV28 ASSGGQTNYGYT
TRBJ2-2 NA TRBV2 ASRDQGIGELF
TRBJ2-6 few TRBV6-5 ASSSGEGANVLT
TRBJ1-2 NA TRBV28 ASSSGGWGYGYT
TRBJ2-6 once TRBV7-2 ASSLASPRSGANVLT
TRBJ2-1 NA TRBV5-1 ASSLERELV
TRBJ2-7 NA TRBV7-2 ASSSPGLAGGGYEQY
TRBJ1-2 NA TRBV19 ASMKQGADYGYT
TRBJ2-1 NA TRBV27 ASSPGTSGRNEQF
TRBJ1-3 NA TRBV10-3 AISAAGSGNTIY
TRBJ2-5 NA TRBV28 ASTSPGETQY
TRBJ1-1 NA TRBV7-3 ASSYDSNTEAF
TRBJ1-1 NA TRBV5-6 ASSLGGQGALNTEAF
TRBJ1-6 NA TRBV27 ASRTGGNSPLH
TRBJ2-1 NA TRBV5-6 ASSLRQGGNEQF
TRBJ2-7 few TRBV6-2/TRBV6-3 ASSYSGQPTYEQY
TRBJ1-5 NA TRBV24-1 ATSTGNQPQH
TRBJ2-3 NA TRBV5-4 ASSITSGGAADTQY
TRBJ2-7 NA TRBV7-9 ASSLGGSVIEQY
TRBJ2-7 NA TRBV30 AWSVLNEQY
TRBJ2-5 NA TRBV10-1 ASSVTGGGQETQY
TRBJ1-1 NA TRBV2 ASHENGDSTEAF
TRBJ2-1 NA TRBV3-1/TRBV3-2 ASSQGAGVYNEQF
TRBJ2-3 NA TRBV6-5 ASRVALANLDTQY
TRBJ1-1 few TRBV7-2 ASSLGRETTEAF
TRBJ2-7 NA TRBV7-2 ASSLVAGGTYEQY
TRBJ2-7 NA TRBV27 ASSLRTGYEQY
TRBJ2-1 NA TRBV5-4 ASSLARGPQDNEQF
TRBJ1-6 NA TRBV6-4 ASKTRQIFPYNSPLH
TRBJ2-7 NA TRBV11-2 ASSLVSGGSDEQY
TRBJ1-2 NA TRBV7-6 ASSQDRSLYGYT
TRBJ1-3 NA TRBV7-2 ASSLAGGLRTGNTIY
TRBJ1-4 NA TRBV2 ASSSGGTNEKLF
TRBJ1-1 NA TRBV29-1 SAGQGQHENTEAF
TRBJ2-3 NA TRBV7-9 ASSREADTQY
TRBJ2-7 NA TRBV7-8 ASSRTSGNYEQY
TRBJ1-4 NA TRBV6-5 ASSYDAGRTNEKLF
TRBJ2-7 NA TRBV7-2 ASSLGTSGRRVGREQY
TRBJ2-7 NA TRBV5-5 ASSLDRVEQY